This T cell receptor (beta chain) was recovered during a study of T cell clones after liver transplantation. Study-wide context: Three of eight recipients were HCV-positive; others had non-autoimmune, non-viral indications. Blood was drawn pre-transplant, before withdrawal, and after full or failed withdrawal.

Germline-derived CDR1 and CDR2 are MNHEY and SMNVEV (reference sequence). This CDR3 region has 16 residues. Trimming stripped 3 bases from V and 5 bases from J, with 18 bases between. The repertoire was sequenced with immunoSEQ multiplex PCR; TCRdb's copy has only in-frame clones and lacks some. The sample consists of about 21,000 clones, approximately 95% of them appearing once. As regards this clone: The target antigen is unknown.

Notes on the study in general: Post-transplant, graft-donor-reactive CD4 TCRbeta sequences in blood dropped significantly in 5 of 8 subjects. Low donor cell numbers restricted donor-reactive repertoire measurement in a couple of subjects.

The sample consisted of CD8+ T cells from blood, taken roughly 25 months after liver transplant. The chain employs TRBV27 and TRBJ2-3; weak D call: TRBD2 (7 bases). The sequence derives from a human patient who received a liver transplant. Some T cells may be graft donor cells. The CDR3 region has the DNA TGTGCCAGCAGTTTCTGGCCGGGGGGCCGTGAAGATACGCAGTATTTT. Its translation: CASSFWPGGREDTQYF.